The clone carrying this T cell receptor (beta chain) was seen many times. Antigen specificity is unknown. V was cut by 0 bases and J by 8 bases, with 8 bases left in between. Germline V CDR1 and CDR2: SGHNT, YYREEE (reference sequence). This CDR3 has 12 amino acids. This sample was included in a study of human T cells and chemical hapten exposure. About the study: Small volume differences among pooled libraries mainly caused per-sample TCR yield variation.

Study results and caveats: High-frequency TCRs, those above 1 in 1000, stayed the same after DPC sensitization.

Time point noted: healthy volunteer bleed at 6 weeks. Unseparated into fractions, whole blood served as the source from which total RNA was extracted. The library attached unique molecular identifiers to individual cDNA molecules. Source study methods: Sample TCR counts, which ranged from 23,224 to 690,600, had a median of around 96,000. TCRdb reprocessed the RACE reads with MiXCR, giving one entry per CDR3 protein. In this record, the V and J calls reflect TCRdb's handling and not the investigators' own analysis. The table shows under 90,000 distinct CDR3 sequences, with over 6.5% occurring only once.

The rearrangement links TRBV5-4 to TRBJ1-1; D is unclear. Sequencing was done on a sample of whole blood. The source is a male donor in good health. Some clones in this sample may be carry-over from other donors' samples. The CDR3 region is CASSLGLGEAFF. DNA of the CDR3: TGTGCCAGCAGCTTGGGCCTTGGGGAAGCTTTCTTT.